This TCR beta chain originates from a study of blood T cells in healthy people across ages. Points from the study as a whole: Higher diversity, along with more naive CD4+ cells, distinguished long-lived donors from aged donors.

Germline assignment: CDR1 MNHEY and CDR2 SVGEGT. V lost 6 bases, J lost 8 bases, and 17 bases lay in between. The CDR3 sequence is 14 residues long. This clonotype has a handful of counts. Its antigen remains unknown. The donors, healthy Caucasians from Russia, were aged roughly 6 to 100. Researchers collected ten milliliters of peripheral blood from every single donor. No fewer than 6.5 million PBMCs went into each sample. Using a J-beta primer mix together with a sample-barcoded 5' primer, a second PCR was run for about 7 to 12 cycles. TCRdb analysed the 5' RACE reads with MiXCR anew, one entry per CDR3 protein. The sample includes roughly 2 million distinct CDR3 sequences, less than 50% seen only once; the top ten take 2.1%.

What was sequenced was blood. The receptor's source is a woman in her thirties or forties in good health. V is TRBV6-2 or TRBV6-3 and J is TRBJ2-4; D call uncertain. The CDR3 sequence is CASRNGLGSDIQYF. The CDR3 nucleotides read TGTGCCAGCAGAAATGGCTTGGGCTCGGACATTCAGTACTTC.